A selection of T cell receptor beta chains follows, all from one sample in a study of cytomegalovirus exposure and HLA in healthy donors. The table came from immunoSEQ multiplex PCR; TCRdb's copy has only in-frame clones and leaves some out. This table has 200,000 to 250,000 clones, 70% to 90% appearing once. Sequencing was carried out using PBMCs. The receptor source for this set is a woman younger than 30 in good health and CMV-seronegative. Both conserved end residues are trimmed from each CDR3. Each record gives: J gene, V gene, clone size, CDR3 protein. A row's size may be missing; if present it is once, few, many or a size class.

>TRBJ2-3|TRBV2|.
ASHGGLAGGNGTDTQY
>TRBJ1-5|TRBV7-9|.
ASSLEGPGFNQPQH
>TRBJ1-5|TRBV7-9|.
ASSLGSGTPNQPQH
>TRBJ1-2|TRBV28|.
ASSFSLSSYGYT
>TRBJ1-3|TRBV13|.
ASSFAPSSGNTIY
>TRBJ2-7|TRBV6-1|.
ASTKDRFLYEQY
>TRBJ2-2|TRBV5-4|.
ASSSPGTGAHGTGELF
>TRBJ2-1|TRBV30|.
AWSVATGLAGGVEQF
>TRBJ1-1|TRBV27|.
ASSLSEDRRFEAF
>TRBJ1-1|TRBV5-4|.
ASSSPGGHDEAF
>TRBJ2-1|TRBV5-1|.
ASSPTSGGTYNEQF
>TRBJ2-2|TRBV4-1|.
ASSQGGGGTYTGELF
>TRBJ1-3|TRBV2|few
ASSGQLSGNTIY
>TRBJ1-1|TRBV28|.
ASSLFSTGKGTEAF
>TRBJ1-5|TRBV28|few
ASSQTRQGLRPQH
>TRBJ2-7|TRBV6-6|.
ASSPDNFDVEQY
>TRBJ1-4|TRBV2|.
ASVNQALNEKLF
>TRBJ2-7|TRBV7-2|.
ASSFPGGLYEQY
>TRBJ1-5|TRBV19|once
ASSIPPRGAQH
>TRBJ1-3|TRBV30|.
AWSKGQGGGNTIY
>TRBJ1-2|TRBV15|.
ATSRDSRQGDGYT
>TRBJ1-4|TRBV28|.
ASSSELATNEKLF
>TRBJ2-3|TRBV11-2|.
ASSFRALSTDTQY
>TRBJ2-3|TRBV10-3|.
AISDPTSGADTQY
>TRBJ1-5|TRBV27|.
ASGKRGGTSNQPQH
>TRBJ2-1|TRBV27|many
ASSLFGGASYNEQF
>TRBJ2-1|TRBV4-2|many
ASSQDEGQGSNEQF
>TRBJ1-5|TRBV9|.
ASSVEPHQPQH
>TRBJ2-3|TRBV5-1|.
ASSETVSGRGTDTQY
>TRBJ1-1|TRBV5-6|.
ASSLEGGNTEAF
>TRBJ1-1|TRBV30|few
AWNPNTEAF
>TRBJ1-2|TRBV10-3|.
ASGERRAGKGYT
>TRBJ1-5|TRBV30|many
AWNSGESQPQH
>TRBJ2-1|TRBV5-6|once
ASSFGQGGNEQF
>TRBJ2-2|TRBV9|.
ASSSGLAATGELF
>TRBJ2-2|TRBV7-3|.
ASSLTSLAGTLRTGELF
>TRBJ2-5|TRBV9|.
ASSVGSGAGETQY
>TRBJ1-2|TRBV5-1|.
ASSLDRAERGYT
>TRBJ1-1|TRBV6-4|.
ASSDKMNTEAF
>TRBJ1-3|TRBV29-1|.
SVEVRDTRNTIY
>TRBJ1-2|TRBV5-5|.
ASSLEGGLGYT
>TRBJ1-2|TRBV18|few
ASSPYLGAYYGYT
>TRBJ1-1|TRBV5-6|.
ASSLARRNTEAF
>TRBJ2-1|TRBV5-1|.
ASSFAGTGWGQF
>TRBJ2-3|TRBV5-1|.
ASSFQTSGLSTDTQY
>TRBJ1-2|TRBV5-1|.
ASSLDYGSSYGYT
>TRBJ1-4|TRBV29-1|.
SVERTGSEKLF
>TRBJ2-1|TRBV30|.
AWSVSLGEQF
>TRBJ1-1|TRBV5-1|.
ASSRVGTEAF
>TRBJ2-7|TRBV5-1|.
ASTLSGSTYEQY
>TRBJ1-5|TRBV5-6|.
ASSAYGTGAQPQH
>TRBJ2-7|TRBV9|.
ASSVGPGNQYEQY
>TRBJ1-4|TRBV6-1|.
ASSGHRVTNEKLF
>TRBJ2-7|TRBV6-1|.
ASSVYEQY
>TRBJ2-2|TRBV5-1|.
ASQKAGQNTGELF